Each of the 32 T cell receptor beta chains below was sequenced from the same sample in a study of T-cell reconstitution after alpha-beta-depleted transplantation in children. Preparation of the TCRbeta library was carried out with unique molecular identifiers. TCRdb reanalysed the PCR reads using MiXCR and keeps one entry per CDR3 protein. Of roughly 500,000 distinct CDR3 sequences listed, around a third were seen once; the top ten hold 2% to 2.5%. The source was PBMCs from the stem cell graft donor, collected from the stem cell graft. The receptor source for this set is a human donor who donated a stem cell graft to a child with aplastic anemia.

The chain combines TRBV15 with TRBJ1-4; tentative D call: TRBD1 (5 bases). Deletions cut 0 bases from V and 5 bases from J, with 16 bases between. Germline assignment: CDR1 LNHNV and CDR2 YYDKDF (reference sequence). There are 17 residues in the CDR3. The CDR3 DNA follows: TGTGCCACCAGCAGAGAACCCAGACGGGGGGGGAATGAAAAACTGTTTTTT. Amino acid sequence: CATSREPRRGGNEKLFF.

This rearrangement joins TRBV6-1 to TRBJ2-3; D unresolved. CDR1 MNHNS and CDR2 SASEGT come from the germline V gene. The CDR3 runs 14 residues. V dropped 4 bases and J dropped 4 bases, with 12 bases sitting between them. In DNA, the CDR3 is TGTGCCAGCAGTGGGTCGGGCGGCCCAGATACGCAGTATTTT. Its protein is CASSGSGGPDTQYF.

Only one count was recorded for this clonotype. V is TRBV5-1 and J is TRBJ2-3; 7 bases are shared with TRBD2. This CDR3 is built from 15 residues. V was pared by 2 bases and J by 2 bases, with 5 bases of the junction left unmatched. The germline V gene encodes CDR1 SGHRS and CDR2 YFSETQ. CDR3 nucleotides: TGCGCCAGCAGCTTAGCGGGACCGTTCACAGATACGCAGTATTTT. Protein sequence: CASSLAGPFTDTQYF.

The chain combines TRBV5-1 with TRBJ2-5; D gene uncertain. Germline values: CDR1 SGHRS, CDR2 YFSETQ. Trimming cost V 0 bases and J 4 bases, with 16 bases left between them. The CDR3 is 16 amino acids. CDR3 DNA sequence: TGCGCCAGCAGCTTGGGGGCATCGGTCATGGTAGAGACCCAGTACTTC. Protein sequence: CASSLGASVMVETQYF.

This clonotype was observed a handful of times. This chain links TRBV11-1 with TRBJ2-3, with 12 bases aligning to TRBD2. The length of the CDR3 is 19 residues. CDR1 and CDR2 from the germline V gene are SGHAT and FQDESV (reference sequence). Trimming cost V 5 bases and J 0 bases; bases outside gene matches: 12. The CDR3 sequence: CASSIITTGTSGSTDTQYF. In DNA form, the CDR3 reads TGTGCCAGCAGCATAATTACAACCGGGACTAGCGGGAGCACAGATACGCAGTATTTT.

This sequence joins TRBV30 and TRBJ1-4; 8 bases fit TRBD1. The CDR3 runs to 13 residues. The V gene's germline CDR1 is GTSNPN and CDR2 SVGIG (reference sequence). The junction had 6 bases not matched to a gene; V was cut back by 5 bases and J by 7 bases. DNA of the CDR3: TGTGCCTGGGACAGGGGTAGCGGTGAAAAACTGTTTTTT. This translates into CAWDRGSGEKLFF. The variable domain in full, completed from reference TRBV30 and TRBJ1-4, reads SQTIHQWPATLVQPVGSPLSLECTVEGTSNPNLYWYRQAAGRGLQLLFYSVGIGQISSEVPQNLSASRPQDRQFILSSKKLLLSDSGFYLCAWDRGSGEKLFFGSGTQLSVL.

This chain uses TRBV5-1 with TRBJ2-7; D might be TRBD2 (5 bases). Germline CDR1 reads SGHRS; CDR2 reads YFSETQ. The CDR3 is 13 amino acids. CDR3 protein: CAGSLVGGYEQYV. The CDR3 DNA is TGCGCCGGCAGCTTGGTCGGAGGCTACGAGCAGTACGTC.

The chain has TRBV6-2 or TRBV6-3 and TRBJ2-2; the D is unclear. The germline V and J ends were trimmed by 2 bases and 1 base, with 5 bases remaining between them. The CDR3 is made up of 14 amino acids. Germline V gene lookup returns CDR1 MNHEY and CDR2 SVGEGT. The CDR3 nucleotides read TGTGCCAGCAGTTACCTACAGAACACCGGGGAGCTGTTTTTT. Protein sequence: CASSYLQNTGELFF.

This clonotype has more than one count but fewer than ten. This chain uses TRBV18 with TRBJ2-7, with D possibly TRBD1 on 6 matching bases. The V end lost 6 bases, the J end lost 3 bases, and 12 bases lay between the germline ends. Germline CDR1 and CDR2: KGHSH and LQKENI. The CDR3 consists of 13 residues. CDR3 sequence (DNA): TGTGCCAGCTCGTTCGGACAGATCTACGAGCAGTACTTC. Translated, it gives CASSFGQIYEQYF.

The rearrangement joins TRBV29-1 to TRBJ1-1; tentative D call: TRBD1 (5 bases). Germline V CDR1 and CDR2: SQVTM, ANQGSEA. V was pared by 3 bases and J by 4 bases, with 12 bases between. The CDR3 has 13 amino acids. The chain's CDR3 is CSVDFLGGTEAFF. The CDR3 DNA reads TGCAGCGTTGACTTCCTGGGGGGCACTGAAGCTTTCTTT. Full variable domain (outside the CDR3, taken from reference TRBV29-1 and TRBJ1-1): SAVISQKPSRDICQRGTSLTIQCQVDSQVTMMFWYRQQPGQSLTLIATANQGSEATYESGFVIDKFPISRPNLTFSTLTVSNMSPEDSSIYLCSVDFLGGTEAFFGQGTRLTVV.

Only a few counts were recorded for this clonotype. CDR3 sequence reads: CASSLLAGGYRRKTQYF. CDR3 DNA sequence: TGTGCCAGCAGCTTGCTGGCAGGGGGTTATCGTCGAAAGACCCAGTACTTC. V is TRBV5-6 and J is TRBJ2-5; 7 bases line up with TRBD1. V was pared by 1 base and J by 6 bases, with 15 bases of the junction left unmatched. CDR1 is SGHDT, CDR2 YYEEEE, per germline. This CDR3 contains 17 residues.

The rearrangement joins TRBV7-9 to TRBJ1-2, with D unresolved. This CDR3 spans 15 amino acids. V lost 3 bases, J lost 6 bases, and 17 bases lay in between. CDR1 is SEHNR, CDR2 FQNEAQ, per germline (reference sequence). CDR3 DNA sequence: TGTGCCAGCAGCTTTTCAGACCCGAGGAAAGATGGCTACACCTTC. Translated, it gives CASSFSDPRKDGYTF.

This clonotype was detected only a few times. V usage is TRBV5-8 and J usage is TRBJ2-2; TRBD1 is a possible D gene (5 bases). The germline CDR1 and CDR2 sequences are SGHTS and YDEGEE. The V end lost 0 bases, the J end lost 3 bases, and 12 bases lay between the germline ends. This CDR3 contains 16 residues. CDR3 amino acids: CASSLVLRVDTGELFF. CDR3 nucleotide sequence: TGTGCCAGCAGCTTGGTTCTCAGGGTGGACACCGGGGAGCTGTTTTTT. Filled out from reference TRBV5-8 and TRBJ2-2, the complete variable domain reads EAGVTQSPTHLIKTRGQQATLRCSPISGHTSVYWYQQALGLGLQFLLWYDEGEERNRGNFPPRFSGRQFPNYSSELNVNALELEDSALYLCASSLVLRVDTGELFFGEGSRLTVL.

This clonotype was found a few times. V and J are TRBV5-6 and TRBJ1-2, with D possibly being TRBD1 (5 bases). V lost 4 bases and J lost 7, with 14 bases in between. The CDR3 extends over 13 amino acids. Germline CDR1 is SGHDT and CDR2 is YYEEEE. DNA of the CDR3: TGTGCCAGCAGCCCGGGGACCCCAAGTGGCTACACCTTC. Its protein product is CASSPGTPSGYTF.

This chain joins TRBV5-4 and TRBJ2-7; 8 bases are shared with TRBD1. The junction had 13 bases not matched to a gene; V was cut back by 1 base and J by 13 bases. The germline V gene has CDR1 SGHNT and CDR2 YYREEE (reference sequence). The CDR3 is 14 residues long. CDR3 in DNA: TGTGCCAGCAGCTTGAGCTTGGACGCGGGACAGGCTTACTTC. Amino acid sequence: CASSLSLDAGQAYF. The whole variable domain, filled in from reference TRBV5-4 and TRBJ2-7, reads ETGVTQSPTHLIKTRGQQVTLRCSSQSGHNTVSWYQQALGQGPQFIFQYYREEENGRGNFPPRFSGLQFPNYSSELNVNALELDDSALYLCASSLSLDAGQAYFGPGTRLTVT.

The chain employs TRBV9 and TRBJ2-7; D not certain. CDR1 and CDR2 from the germline V gene are SGDLS and YYNGEE. The CDR3 consists of 15 residues. Trimming cost V 3 bases and J 0 bases, with 13 bases left between them. The CDR3 sequence: CASSAANSFSYEQYF. The CDR3 DNA sequence: TGTGCCAGCAGCGCCGCTAACAGCTTCTCCTACGAGCAGTACTTC. The entire variable domain, with the rest obtained from reference TRBV9 and TRBJ2-7, is as follows: DSGVTQTPKHLITATGQRVTLRCSPRSGDLSVYWYQQSLDQGLQFLIQYYNGEERAKGNILERFSAQQFPDLHSELNLSSLELGDSALYFCASSAANSFSYEQYFGPGTRLTVT.

V is TRBV20-1 and J is TRBJ1-5; D is ambiguous. This CDR3 spans 16 amino acids. Germline lookup yields CDR1 DFQATT and CDR2 SNEGSKA (reference sequence). V lost 6 bases and J lost 1, with 19 bases in between. The CDR3 region has the DNA TGCAGTGCCCAACTGGGCAGGTTCTCAAGCAATCAGCCCCAGCATTTT. It encodes CSAQLGRFSSNQPQHF.

Remarks on this clonotype: The junction shows a germline mismatch at one end, possibly a read error. The J gene is TRBJ2-7, the V gene TRBV7-9; possible D gene TRBD1, 6 bases. Germline V gene lookup returns CDR1 SEHNR and CDR2 FQNEAQ (reference sequence). The CDR3 runs 14 residues. CDR3 DNA: TGTGCCAGCAGCCCCCCCCTGAGTGCAGGGGATTACGTCTTC. Translating gives CASSPPLSAGDYVF.

This clonotype has just a few counts. In DNA form, the CDR3 reads TGCAGCGTTGAGGAAAGACCGCATCCGAACACTGAAGCTTTCTTT. Translated: CSVEERPHPNTEAFF. The rearrangement uses TRBV29-1 and TRBJ1-1; D is undetermined. The germline gives CDR1 SQVTM, CDR2 ANQGSEA. Between the trimmed V and J ends, which lost 3 bases and 1 base, there was a span of 15 bases. The CDR3 loop spans 15 amino acids.

This chain uses TRBV27 with TRBJ2-3; 11 bases match TRBD2. CDR3 length: 16 residues. V was pared by 4 bases and J by 9 bases, with 12 bases of the junction left unmatched. Germline-derived CDR1 and CDR2 are MNHEY and SMNVEV (reference sequence). CDR3 DNA sequence: TGTGCCAGCAGTTCGTTAGCGGGAGGGCCGGGGGGGACGCAGTATTTT. This encodes CASSSLAGGPGGTQYF.

The V gene is TRBV15, the J gene TRBJ1-3; the match to TRBD1 covers 10 bases. This CDR3 region has 20 residues. The V and J ends lost 1 base and 0 bases, in that order; junction bases with no gene match: 12. From germline, CDR1 is LNHNV and CDR2 YYDKDF (reference sequence). The CDR3 DNA reads as TGTGCCACCAGCAGAGGTTACGGCGGGACAGGGGCCCACTCTGGAAACACCATATATTTT. It encodes CATSRGYGGTGAHSGNTIYF.

This clonotype was seen more than once but under ten times. At one of its ends the junction is not consistent with the germline gene, which may arise from a read error. The chain recombines TRBV9 with TRBJ2-2, with D perhaps matching TRBD1 or TRBD2 (6 bases each). The CDR3 runs to 12 residues. Germline lookup yields CDR1 SGDLS and CDR2 YYNGEE. The CDR3 region has the DNA TGTGCCAGCAGCTCCGGGGGCGGGGAGCTTTTTTTT. Translated: CASSSGGGELFF.

The chain employs TRBV19 and TRBJ2-1, with a weak D call TRBD2 (6 bases). Trimming left V 3 bases short and J 3 bases short, with 12 bases between. The CDR3 extends over 15 amino acids. The germline gives CDR1 LNHDA, CDR2 SQIVND (reference sequence). Written as DNA, the CDR3 is TGTGCCAGTAGTATGGGGCGGGAACTCTACAATGAGCAGTTCTTC. Its protein is CASSMGRELYNEQFF.

V and J are TRBV15 and TRBJ1-2; no firm D call. This CDR3 has 14 amino acids. The V end lost 0 bases, the J end lost 7 bases, and 12 bases lay between the germline ends. Germline CDR1 and CDR2: LNHNV and YYDKDF (reference sequence). The CDR3 DNA sequence: TGTGCCACCAGCAGAGATCTTGTGCCTGGTGGCTACACCTTC. Its translation: CATSRDLVPGGYTF.

This clonotype came up a few times. The rearrangement uses TRBV12-3 or TRBV12-4 and TRBJ1-2; unclear D gene. V lost 5 bases and J 8 bases, leaving 24 bases between the germline ends. The CDR3 length is 16 residues. The CDR3 nucleotides read TGTGCCAGCAGTCCCTCCCGGGCCCCGGGTGTAGAAGGCTACACCTTC. This codes for CASSPSRAPGVEGYTF.

The chain is built from TRBV11-2 and TRBJ2-5, with 8 positions matching TRBD1. Trimming cost V 3 bases and J 5 bases; bases outside gene matches: 8. In germline, CDR1 is SGHAT, CDR2 FQNNGV. The CDR3 has 15 amino acids. CDR3 region: CASSFSGQGVETQYF. CDR3 in DNA: TGTGCCAGCAGCTTCTCAGGACAGGGTGTGGAGACCCAGTACTTC.

The V call is TRBV5-1, the J call TRBJ2-3, with 8 bases matching TRBD2. The CDR3 totals 14 residues. Germline-derived CDR1 and CDR2 are SGHRS and YFSETQ. V lost 4 bases to trimming and J lost 2 bases; unmatched junction nucleotides: 3. The CDR3 loop reads CASSQLADTDTQYF. In nucleotides, the CDR3 is TGCGCCAGCAGCCAACTAGCGGACACAGATACGCAGTATTTT.

The CDR3 DNA reads TGCAGTGCTAGAGGTTGGGACACCGGGGAGCTGTTTTTT. Translating it yields CSARGWDTGELFF. The chain uses TRBV20-1 and TRBJ2-2, with D hard to call. Per the germline V gene, CDR1 is DFQATT and CDR2 is SNEGSKA (reference sequence). This CDR3 is built from 13 residues. Trimming pared 1 base from V and 3 bases from J, leaving 6 bases between.

The rearrangement links TRBV10-3 to TRBJ1-1, with a possible D match to TRBD1 (5 bases). V shed 2 bases and J shed 0 bases, with 7 bases lying between them. Germline V gives CDR1 ENHRY, CDR2 SYGVKD. CDR3 size: 14 residues. In DNA form, the CDR3 reads TGTGCCATCAGTGAGGGGGACTTGAACACTGAAGCTTTCTTT. Encoded protein: CAISEGDLNTEAFF.

The rearrangement joins TRBV5-5 to TRBJ1-5; D is ambiguous. Germline assignment: CDR1 SGHKS and CDR2 YYEKEE (reference sequence). The V end was cut by 3 bases, the J end by 0 bases, with 13 bases between. The CDR3 is 16 amino acids. This CDR3 reads CASSSLTGSSNQPQHF. CDR3 bases: TGTGCCAGCAGCTCCCTAACCGGGAGTAGCAATCAGCCCCAGCATTTT.

This chain connects TRBV20-1 to TRBJ2-1, with 10 bases aligning to TRBD2. CDR3 length: 17 amino acids. The germline gives CDR1 DFQATT, CDR2 SNEGSKA (reference sequence). V shed 3 bases and J 9 bases; nucleotides not matched to a gene: 17. The CDR3 DNA follows: TGCAGTGCTAGTAATCGCCTAGCGGGAGTAGGATCACGTGAGCAGTTCTTC. This translates into CSASNRLAGVGSREQFF.

The CDR3 spells CASYSQGINYSHGYTF. CDR3 sequence (DNA): TGTGCCAGCTACTCACAGGGGATCAACTATTCCCATGGCTACACCTTC. This chain links TRBV12-3 or TRBV12-4 with TRBJ1-2; 7 positions agree with TRBD1. This CDR3 has 16 amino acids. Trimming took 8 bases from V and 6 from J; bases not matched to a gene: 18.